These T cell receptor beta chains were read from a single sample in a study of T-cell memory formation after mild COVID-19. One entry per CDR3 protein, called by TCRdb with MiXCR from the 5' RACE reads. The sample holds around 300,000 distinct CDR3 sequences, about 20% seen once. Input material: PBMCs or a T cell subset sorted from them (not recorded which). The receptors originated from a man between 18 and 35 years old who had mild COVID-19 (a few samples of this study predate the infection). Cell type and time point are not known. Both conserved end residues are part of each CDR3. Fields, in order: clone size, J gene, D gene, V gene, CDR3 DNA, CDR3 protein. The D gene is left open where the match is weak. For some rows the clone size is stated as once, few or many, or as a class when expanded; others skip it.

clone size: NA
J gene: TRBJ1-3
D gene: NA
V gene: TRBV5-6
CDR3 DNA: TGTGCCAGCAGCTTGGAGCTTGGGACCGCTTACTCTGGAAACACCATATATTTT
CDR3 protein: CASSLELGTAYSGNTIYF

clone size: NA
J gene: TRBJ2-3
D gene: TRBD2
V gene: TRBV24-1
CDR3 DNA: TGTGCCACCAGTGATTCCCCTGCGGGGGGCACAGATACGCAGTATTTT
CDR3 protein: CATSDSPAGGTDTQYF

clone size: few
J gene: TRBJ2-7
D gene: TRBD2
V gene: TRBV7-9
CDR3 DNA: TGTGCCAGCAGCTTCCCTACAGGGACTAGCGGGTACGAGCAGTACTTC
CDR3 protein: CASSFPTGTSGYEQYF

clone size: NA
J gene: TRBJ2-1
D gene: TRBD1
V gene: TRBV11-2
CDR3 DNA: TGTGCCAGCAGCTTAGGCAGGGGGTACCATGAGCAGTTCTTC
CDR3 protein: CASSLGRGYHEQFF

clone size: many
J gene: TRBJ2-7
D gene: TRBD2
V gene: TRBV4-2
CDR3 DNA: TGTGCCAGCAGCCAAGCGTGGACTAGCGGTTCCCCAGGTTACGAGCAGTACTTC
CDR3 protein: CASSQAWTSGSPGYEQYF

clone size: few
J gene: TRBJ2-1
D gene: TRBD2
V gene: TRBV2
CDR3 DNA: TGTGCCAGCAACACACGGGGGGGGCGATACAATGAGCAGTTCTTC
CDR3 protein: CASNTRGGRYNEQFF

clone size: NA
J gene: TRBJ2-3
D gene: TRBD2
V gene: TRBV7-3
CDR3 DNA: TGTGCCAGCGGACCGGGGGGTACAGATACGCAGTATTTT
CDR3 protein: CASGPGGTDTQYF

clone size: NA
J gene: TRBJ1-2
D gene: NA
V gene: TRBV7-2
CDR3 DNA: TGTGCCAGCAGCTCGTACGAGCGAGGCTACACCTTC
CDR3 protein: CASSSYERGYTF

clone size: few
J gene: TRBJ2-3
D gene: TRBD2
V gene: TRBV12-3/TRBV12-4
CDR3 DNA: TGTGCCAGCAGCCAACTAGCGGGGGGGGGTACAGATACGCAGTATTTT
CDR3 protein: CASSQLAGGGTDTQYF

clone size: NA
J gene: TRBJ2-5
D gene: NA
V gene: TRBV11-2
CDR3 DNA: TGTGCCAGCAGCTCAGGGGAGTTCGTGGGTGGGGAGACCCAGTACTTC
CDR3 protein: CASSSGEFVGGETQYF

clone size: NA
J gene: TRBJ2-5
D gene: TRBD2
V gene: TRBV5-8
CDR3 DNA: TGTGCCAGCAGCTGGGGGACTAGCGGACAAGAGACCCAGTACTTC
CDR3 protein: CASSWGTSGQETQYF

clone size: few
J gene: TRBJ1-1
D gene: NA
V gene: TRBV9
CDR3 DNA: TGTGCCAGCAGCAGAGGGGCAGGGAGAGGGAACACTGAAGCTTTCTTT
CDR3 protein: CASSRGAGRGNTEAFF

clone size: NA
J gene: TRBJ1-3
D gene: NA
V gene: TRBV12-3/TRBV12-4
CDR3 DNA: TGTGCCAGCAGTTTAGGGTGGGGGTCTGGAAACACCATATATTTT
CDR3 protein: CASSLGWGSGNTIYF

clone size: NA
J gene: TRBJ2-5
D gene: NA
V gene: TRBV11-2
CDR3 DNA: TGTGCCAGCAGCTCCCACAGGGTCCAAGAGACCCAGTACTTC
CDR3 protein: CASSSHRVQETQYF

clone size: few
J gene: TRBJ1-1
D gene: TRBD1
V gene: TRBV4-1
CDR3 DNA: TGCGCCAGCAGCCAAGCGGGGGACAGGGAAACTGAAGCTTTCTTT
CDR3 protein: CASSQAGDRETEAFF

clone size: NA
J gene: TRBJ2-3
D gene: NA
V gene: TRBV20-1
CDR3 DNA: TGCAGTGCTAGAGTCCGAAACACAGATACGCAGTATTTT
CDR3 protein: CSARVRNTDTQYF

clone size: few
J gene: TRBJ1-2
D gene: TRBD1
V gene: TRBV15
CDR3 DNA: TGTGCCACCAGCAGGCCGGGACAGCCGTATGGCTACACCTTC
CDR3 protein: CATSRPGQPYGYTF

clone size: NA
J gene: TRBJ1-2
D gene: NA
V gene: TRBV9
CDR3 DNA: TGTGCCAGCAGCGAGTCCTTGATTCAAGGCTACACCTTC
CDR3 protein: CASSESLIQGYTF

clone size: NA
J gene: TRBJ2-3
D gene: TRBD2
V gene: TRBV20-1
CDR3 DNA: TGCAGTGCTAGGTTTCTAGCGGGGGGGCCCAGCACAGATACGCAGTATTTT
CDR3 protein: CSARFLAGGPSTDTQYF

clone size: NA
J gene: TRBJ1-5
D gene: TRBD1
V gene: TRBV9
CDR3 DNA: TGTGCCAGCAGCCCCGGGACAGGGAAGCCCCAGCATTTT
CDR3 protein: CASSPGTGKPQHF

clone size: NA
J gene: TRBJ2-7
D gene: NA
V gene: TRBV24-1
CDR3 DNA: TGTGCCACCAGCCCTGGCGAGCAGTACTTC
CDR3 protein: CATSPGEQYF

clone size: NA
J gene: TRBJ1-5
D gene: NA
V gene: TRBV7-9
CDR3 DNA: TGTGCCAGCACTTACATGGAGGGTCAGCCCCAGCATTTT
CDR3 protein: CASTYMEGQPQHF

clone size: NA
J gene: TRBJ2-1
D gene: NA
V gene: TRBV7-6
CDR3 DNA: TGTGCCAGCAGCTTAGGTTTCGGTGGCAGGGGTATTGGTGAGCAGTTCTTC
CDR3 protein: CASSLGFGGRGIGEQFF

clone size: few
J gene: TRBJ1-1
D gene: NA
V gene: TRBV7-3
CDR3 DNA: TGTGCCAGCAGCTTTAGAGGAGGGGGAGATGAAGCTTTCTTT
CDR3 protein: CASSFRGGGDEAFF

clone size: NA
J gene: TRBJ1-5
D gene: NA
V gene: TRBV4-1
CDR3 DNA: TGCGCCAGCAGCCAAGATTACCGCAATCAGCCCCAGCATTTT
CDR3 protein: CASSQDYRNQPQHF

clone size: NA
J gene: TRBJ1-6
D gene: NA
V gene: TRBV9
CDR3 DNA: TGTGCCAGCAGCGTAGATGCAGATGATTCACCCCTCCACTTT
CDR3 protein: CASSVDADDSPLHF

clone size: few
J gene: TRBJ2-5
D gene: NA
V gene: TRBV7-2
CDR3 DNA: TGTGCCAGCAGCGCAAGGGGATTGGGAGAGACCCAGTACTTC
CDR3 protein: CASSARGLGETQYF

clone size: NA
J gene: TRBJ1-1
D gene: NA
V gene: TRBV12-5
CDR3 DNA: TGTGCTAGTGGGGGGCTGAACACTGAAGCTTTCTTT
CDR3 protein: CASGGLNTEAFF